A selection of T cell receptor beta chains follows, all from one sample in a study of T cell responses to AZD1222 COVID-19 vaccine. Profiled with immunoSEQ multiplex PCR; TCRdb holds only in-frame clones, not every one. The sample holds about 110,000 clones, about nine tenths seen once. Sequencing was performed on peripheral blood, taken 28 days after the second AZD1222 dose. Every receptor here comes from an adult who received the AZD1222 COVID-19 vaccine. The CDR3 runs from the conserved cysteine through the conserved F or W.

cdr3_aa: CSARPIETQYF
v_call: TRBV20-1

cdr3_aa: CASSHRDREKLFF
v_call: TRBV5-1

cdr3_aa: CASSLTPGDYGYTF
v_call: TRBV7-2

cdr3_aa: CASTPPPTDTENYGYTF
v_call: TRBV6-2/TRBV6-3

cdr3_aa: CASSAHSGNTIYF
v_call: TRBV6-5

cdr3_aa: CASSLWQGLSYEQYF
v_call: TRBV28

cdr3_aa: CASTLALNTGELFF
v_call: TRBV7-2

cdr3_aa: CASSVGPFDTQYF
v_call: TRBV9

cdr3_aa: CASSLSAWTSGGGRTYNEQFF
v_call: TRBV7-8

cdr3_aa: CASSLAMNTEAFF
v_call: TRBV7-6

cdr3_aa: CAWSAYREMHGYTF
v_call: TRBV30

cdr3_aa: CASSDDRRISLQHF
v_call: TRBV6-1

cdr3_aa: CASSRQIYGYTF
v_call: TRBV5-6

cdr3_aa: CASRLDSLNTEAFF
v_call: TRBV5-1

cdr3_aa: CASSLPGGEQYF
v_call: TRBV5-1

cdr3_aa: CASSERQAGTEAFF
v_call: TRBV9

cdr3_aa: CASSYETNYGYTF
v_call: TRBV5-4

cdr3_aa: CASSIGGASTEAFF
v_call: TRBV19

cdr3_aa: CASSPPFGGTYGYTF
v_call: TRBV9

cdr3_aa: CASSMRDRGYNSPLHF
v_call: TRBV19

cdr3_aa: CASFQGRVGFEKLFF
v_call: TRBV2

cdr3_aa: CASSLGTGGDDEQYF
v_call: TRBV7-2

cdr3_aa: CASSLATPGNTIYF
v_call: TRBV5-4

cdr3_aa: CASSLVSFPGSGYTF
v_call: TRBV7-8

cdr3_aa: CASSRWGRGFETQYF
v_call: TRBV7-9

cdr3_aa: CAWSAWGGGIDEQYF
v_call: TRBV30

cdr3_aa: CASSSQGADYYGYTF
v_call: TRBV7-3

cdr3_aa: CASSIAGAGVNQPQHF
v_call: TRBV19

cdr3_aa: CASSPSNTGELFF
v_call: TRBV7-9

cdr3_aa: CASSFSQVLGNSPLHF
v_call: TRBV5-8

cdr3_aa: CASSSGLAEGTDTQYF
v_call: TRBV7-2

cdr3_aa: CSAWRGSYEQYF
v_call: TRBV29-1

cdr3_aa: CSASLNLDYGYTF
v_call: TRBV20-1

cdr3_aa: CASSYSAGRITGELFF
v_call: TRBV6-6

cdr3_aa: CSASSGTVDRGYTF
v_call: TRBV20-1

cdr3_aa: CASNGIRRTSDTGELFF
v_call: TRBV5-6

cdr3_aa: CASSFPGTGVDTGELFF
v_call: TRBV5-1

cdr3_aa: CASSVATTNEKLFF
v_call: TRBV9

cdr3_aa: CASSLAAGDGGSDTQYF
v_call: TRBV5-4

cdr3_aa: CASSFQTGGDTYNEQFF
v_call: TRBV5-1